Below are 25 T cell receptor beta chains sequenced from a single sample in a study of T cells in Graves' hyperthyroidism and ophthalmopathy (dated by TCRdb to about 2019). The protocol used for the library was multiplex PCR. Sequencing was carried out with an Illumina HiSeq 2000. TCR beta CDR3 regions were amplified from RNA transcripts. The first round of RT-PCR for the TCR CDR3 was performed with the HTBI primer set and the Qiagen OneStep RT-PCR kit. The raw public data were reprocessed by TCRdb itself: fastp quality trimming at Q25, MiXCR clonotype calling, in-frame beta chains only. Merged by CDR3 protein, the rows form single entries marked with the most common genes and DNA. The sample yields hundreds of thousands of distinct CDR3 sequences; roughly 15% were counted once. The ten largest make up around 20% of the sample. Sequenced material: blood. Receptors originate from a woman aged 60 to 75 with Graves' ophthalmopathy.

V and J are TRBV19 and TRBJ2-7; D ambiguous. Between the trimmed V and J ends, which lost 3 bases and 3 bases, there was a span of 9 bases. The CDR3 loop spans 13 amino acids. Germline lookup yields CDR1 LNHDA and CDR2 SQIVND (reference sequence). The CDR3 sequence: CASSIGRLYEQYF. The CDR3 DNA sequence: TGTGCCAGTAGTATCGGACGACTCTACGAGCAGTACTTC.

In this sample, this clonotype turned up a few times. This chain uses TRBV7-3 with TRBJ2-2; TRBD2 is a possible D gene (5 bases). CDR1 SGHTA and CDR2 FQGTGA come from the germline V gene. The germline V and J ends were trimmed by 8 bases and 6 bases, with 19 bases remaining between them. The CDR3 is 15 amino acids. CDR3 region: CASGLEATGPGELFF. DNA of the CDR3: TGTGCCAGCGGCCTGGAGGCAACCGGCCCCGGGGAGCTGTTTTTT.

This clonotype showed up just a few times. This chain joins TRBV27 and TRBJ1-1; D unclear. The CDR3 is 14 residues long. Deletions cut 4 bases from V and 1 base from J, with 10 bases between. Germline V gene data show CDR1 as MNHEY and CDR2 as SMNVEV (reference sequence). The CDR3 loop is CASSWSGANTEAFF. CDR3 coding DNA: TGTGCCAGCAGTTGGTCAGGAGCGAACACTGAAGCTTTCTTT.

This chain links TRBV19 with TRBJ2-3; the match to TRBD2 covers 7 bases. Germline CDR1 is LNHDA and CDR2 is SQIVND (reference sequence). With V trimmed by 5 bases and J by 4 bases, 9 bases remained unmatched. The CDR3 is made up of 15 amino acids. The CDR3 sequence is CASSGWAGAADTQYF. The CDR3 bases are TGTGCCAGTAGTGGGTGGGCGGGAGCGGCAGATACGCAGTATTTT.

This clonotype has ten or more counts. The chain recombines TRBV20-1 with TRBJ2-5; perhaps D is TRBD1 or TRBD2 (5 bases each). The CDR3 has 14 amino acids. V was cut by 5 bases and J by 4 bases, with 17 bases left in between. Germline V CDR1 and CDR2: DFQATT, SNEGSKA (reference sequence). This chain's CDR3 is CSAFPGRAGETQYF. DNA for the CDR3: TGCAGTGCTTTCCCGGGGCGGGCGGGAGAGACCCAGTACTTC.

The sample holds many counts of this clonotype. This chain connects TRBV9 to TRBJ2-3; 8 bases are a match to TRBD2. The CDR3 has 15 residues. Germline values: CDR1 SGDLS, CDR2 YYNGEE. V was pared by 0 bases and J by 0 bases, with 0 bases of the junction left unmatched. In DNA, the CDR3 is TGTGCCAGCAGCGTAGTAGCGGGAAGCACAGATACGCAGTATTTT. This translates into CASSVVAGSTDTQYF.

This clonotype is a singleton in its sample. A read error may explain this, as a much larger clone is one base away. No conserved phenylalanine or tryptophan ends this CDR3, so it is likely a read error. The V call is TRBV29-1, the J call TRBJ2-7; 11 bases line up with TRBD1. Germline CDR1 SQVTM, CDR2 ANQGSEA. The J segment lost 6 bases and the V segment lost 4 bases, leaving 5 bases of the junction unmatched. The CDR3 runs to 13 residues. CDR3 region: CSVGTGGGLEQYL. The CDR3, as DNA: TGCAGCGTTGGGACAGGGGGCGGGCTCGAGCAGTACCTC.

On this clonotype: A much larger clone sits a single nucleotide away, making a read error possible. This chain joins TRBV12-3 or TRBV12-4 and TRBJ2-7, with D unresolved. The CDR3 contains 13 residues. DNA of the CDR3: TGTGCCAGCAGTTTGGACGGTACCTACGAGCAGCACTTC. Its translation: CASSLDGTYEQHF.

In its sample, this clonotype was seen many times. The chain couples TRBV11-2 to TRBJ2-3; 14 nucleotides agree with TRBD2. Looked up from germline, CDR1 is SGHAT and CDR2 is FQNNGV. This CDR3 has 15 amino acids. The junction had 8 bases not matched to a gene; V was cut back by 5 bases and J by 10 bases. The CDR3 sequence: CASSPGTSGSMSQYF. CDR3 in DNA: TGTGCCAGCAGCCCCGGGACTAGCGGGAGCATGTCGCAGTATTTT.

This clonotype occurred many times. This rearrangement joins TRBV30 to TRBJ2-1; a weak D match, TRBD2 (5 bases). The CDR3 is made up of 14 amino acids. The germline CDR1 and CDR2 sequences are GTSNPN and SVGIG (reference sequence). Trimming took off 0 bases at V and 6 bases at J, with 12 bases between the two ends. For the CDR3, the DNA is TGTGCCTGGAGTGTACTAGAAAGAGGCAATGAGCAGTTCTTC. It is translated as CAWSVLERGNEQFF.

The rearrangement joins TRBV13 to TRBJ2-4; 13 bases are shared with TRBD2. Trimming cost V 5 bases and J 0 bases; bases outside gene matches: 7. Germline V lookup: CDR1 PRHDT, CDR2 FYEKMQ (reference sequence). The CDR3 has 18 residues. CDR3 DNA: TGTGCCAGCAGCCCGGGACTAGCGGGGAACCTAGCCAAAAACATTCAGTACTTC. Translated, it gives CASSPGLAGNLAKNIQYF.

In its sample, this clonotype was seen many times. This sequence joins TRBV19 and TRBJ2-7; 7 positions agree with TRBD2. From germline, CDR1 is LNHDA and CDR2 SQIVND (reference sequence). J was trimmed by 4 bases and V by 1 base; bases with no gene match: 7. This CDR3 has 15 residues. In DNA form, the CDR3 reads TGTGCCAGTAGTATAGTGGGCGGGAGTGCGTACGAGCAGTACTTC. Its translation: CASSIVGGSAYEQYF. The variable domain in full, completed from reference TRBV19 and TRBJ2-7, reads DGGITQSPKYLFRKEGQNVTLSCEQNLNHDAMYWYRQDPGQGLRLIYYSQIVNDFQKGDIAEGYSVSREKKESFPLTVTSAQKNPTAFYLCASSIVGGSAYEQYFGPGTRLTVT.

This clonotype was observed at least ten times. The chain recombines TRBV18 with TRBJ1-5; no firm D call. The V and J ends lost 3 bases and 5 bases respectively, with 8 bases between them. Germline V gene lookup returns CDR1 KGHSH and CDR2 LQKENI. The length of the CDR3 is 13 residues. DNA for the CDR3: TGTGCCAGCTCACCGAACACCTATCAGCCCCAGCATTTT. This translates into CASSPNTYQPQHF.

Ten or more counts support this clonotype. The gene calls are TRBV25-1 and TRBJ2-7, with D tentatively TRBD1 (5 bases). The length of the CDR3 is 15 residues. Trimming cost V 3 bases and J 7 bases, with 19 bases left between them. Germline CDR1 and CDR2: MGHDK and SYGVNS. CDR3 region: CASSELGRDLGEQYF. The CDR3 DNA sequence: TGTGCCAGCAGTGAGTTGGGCAGGGATCTTGGAGAGCAGTACTTC.

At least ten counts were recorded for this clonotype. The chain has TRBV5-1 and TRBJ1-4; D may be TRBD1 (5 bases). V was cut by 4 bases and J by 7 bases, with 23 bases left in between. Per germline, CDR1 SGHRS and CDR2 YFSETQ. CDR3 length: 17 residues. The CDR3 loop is CASSRRRDLRESEKLFF. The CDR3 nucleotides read TGCGCCAGCAGCCGCCGCCGGGACCTTAGAGAAAGTGAAAAACTGTTTTTT.

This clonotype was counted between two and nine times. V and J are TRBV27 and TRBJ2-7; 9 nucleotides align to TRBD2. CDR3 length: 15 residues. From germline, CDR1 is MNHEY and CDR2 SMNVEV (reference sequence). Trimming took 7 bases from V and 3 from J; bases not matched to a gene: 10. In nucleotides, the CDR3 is TGTGCCAGCACCCAAATTAGCGGGAGTAGCTACGAGCAGTACTTC. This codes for CASTQISGSSYEQYF.

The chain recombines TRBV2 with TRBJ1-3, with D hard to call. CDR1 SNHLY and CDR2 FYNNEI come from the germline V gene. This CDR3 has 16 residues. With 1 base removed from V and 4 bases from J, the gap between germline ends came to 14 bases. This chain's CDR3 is CASSEESLVNGNTIYF. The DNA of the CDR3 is TGTGCCAGCAGTGAAGAATCCCTGGTTAACGGAAACACCATATATTTT.

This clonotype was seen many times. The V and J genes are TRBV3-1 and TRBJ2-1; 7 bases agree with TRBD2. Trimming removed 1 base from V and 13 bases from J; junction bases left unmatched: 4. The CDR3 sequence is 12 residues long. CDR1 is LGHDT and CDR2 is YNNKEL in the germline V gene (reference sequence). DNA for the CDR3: TGTGCCAGCAGCCAAGCCCTAGCGGAACAGTTCTTC. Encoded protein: CASSQALAEQFF.

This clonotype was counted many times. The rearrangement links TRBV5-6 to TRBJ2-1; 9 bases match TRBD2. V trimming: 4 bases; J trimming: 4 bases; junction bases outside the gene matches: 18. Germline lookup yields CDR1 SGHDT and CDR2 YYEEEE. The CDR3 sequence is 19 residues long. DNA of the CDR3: TGTGCCAGCAGCCGACCCTCTGATCTGCGGGAGGGCAAGTACAATGAGCAGTTCTTC. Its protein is CASSRPSDLREGKYNEQFF.

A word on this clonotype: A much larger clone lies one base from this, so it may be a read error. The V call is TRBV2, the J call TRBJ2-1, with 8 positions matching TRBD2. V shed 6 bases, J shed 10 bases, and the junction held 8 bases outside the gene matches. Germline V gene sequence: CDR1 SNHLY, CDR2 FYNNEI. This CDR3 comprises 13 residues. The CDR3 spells CASSPETSVEQFF. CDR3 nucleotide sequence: TGTGCCAGCAGCCCCGAGACTAGCGTCGAGCAGTTCTTC.

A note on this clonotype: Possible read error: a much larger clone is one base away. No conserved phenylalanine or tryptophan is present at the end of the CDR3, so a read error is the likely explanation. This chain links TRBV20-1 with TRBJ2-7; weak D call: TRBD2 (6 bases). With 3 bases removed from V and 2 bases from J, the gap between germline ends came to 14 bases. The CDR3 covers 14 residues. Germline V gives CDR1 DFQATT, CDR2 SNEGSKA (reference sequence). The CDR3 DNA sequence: TGCAGTGCTAGCCCCGGAGGAGGGGCCTACGAGCAGTACCTC. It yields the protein CSASPGGGAYEQYL.

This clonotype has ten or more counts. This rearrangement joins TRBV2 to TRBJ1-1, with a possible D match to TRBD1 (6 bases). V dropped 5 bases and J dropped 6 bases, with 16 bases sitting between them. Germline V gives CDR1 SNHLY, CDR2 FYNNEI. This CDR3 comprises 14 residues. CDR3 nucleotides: TGTGCCAGCAGTTACAGGGTACCGGGGGCTGAAGCTTTCTTT. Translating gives CASSYRVPGAEAFF.

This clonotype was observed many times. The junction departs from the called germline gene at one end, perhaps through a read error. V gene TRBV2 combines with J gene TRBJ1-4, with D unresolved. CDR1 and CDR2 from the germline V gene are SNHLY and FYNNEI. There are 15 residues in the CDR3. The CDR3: CAGSAFDATNEKLFF. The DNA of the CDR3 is TGTGCCGGCAGTGCCTTCGATGCAACTAATGAAAAACTGTTTTTT.

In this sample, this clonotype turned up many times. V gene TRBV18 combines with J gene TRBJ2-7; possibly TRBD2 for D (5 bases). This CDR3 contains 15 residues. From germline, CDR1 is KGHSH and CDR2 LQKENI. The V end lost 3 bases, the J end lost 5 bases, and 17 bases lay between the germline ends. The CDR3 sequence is CASSPGAGIANEQYF. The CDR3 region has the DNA TGTGCCAGCTCACCTGGCGCCGGGATTGCCAACGAGCAGTACTTC.

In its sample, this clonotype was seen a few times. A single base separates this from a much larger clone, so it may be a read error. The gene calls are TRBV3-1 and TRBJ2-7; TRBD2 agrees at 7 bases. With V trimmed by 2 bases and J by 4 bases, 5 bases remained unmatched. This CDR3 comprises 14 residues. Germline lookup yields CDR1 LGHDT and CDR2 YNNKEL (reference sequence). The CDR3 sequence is CASSQRRGVYEQYF. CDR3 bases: TGTGCCAGCAGCCAACGACGGGGGGTGTACGAGCAGTACTTC.